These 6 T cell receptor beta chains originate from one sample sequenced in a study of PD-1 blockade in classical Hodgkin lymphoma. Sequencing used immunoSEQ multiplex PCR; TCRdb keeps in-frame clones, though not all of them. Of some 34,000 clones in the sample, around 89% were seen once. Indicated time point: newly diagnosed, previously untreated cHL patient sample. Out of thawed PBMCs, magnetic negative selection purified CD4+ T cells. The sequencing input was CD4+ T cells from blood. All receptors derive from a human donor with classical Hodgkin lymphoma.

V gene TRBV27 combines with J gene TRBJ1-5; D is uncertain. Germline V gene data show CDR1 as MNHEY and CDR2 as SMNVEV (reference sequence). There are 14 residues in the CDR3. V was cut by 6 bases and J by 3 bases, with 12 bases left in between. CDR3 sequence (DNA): TGTGCCAGCAGCCCTAAGTCGCCCAATCAGCCCCAGCATTTT. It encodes CASSPKSPNQPQHF.

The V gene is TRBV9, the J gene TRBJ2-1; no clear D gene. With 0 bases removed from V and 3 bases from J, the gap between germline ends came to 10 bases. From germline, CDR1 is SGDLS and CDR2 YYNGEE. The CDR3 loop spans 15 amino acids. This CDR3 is CASSVDPNHYNEQFF. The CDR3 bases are TGTGCCAGCAGCGTAGACCCAAACCACTACAATGAGCAGTTCTTC.

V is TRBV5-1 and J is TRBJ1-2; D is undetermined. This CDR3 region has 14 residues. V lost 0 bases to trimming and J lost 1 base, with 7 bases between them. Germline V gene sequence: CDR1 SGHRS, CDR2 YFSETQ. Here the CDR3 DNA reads TGCGCCAGCAGCTTGGGCACGAATAACTATGGCTACACCTTC. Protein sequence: CASSLGTNNYGYTF.

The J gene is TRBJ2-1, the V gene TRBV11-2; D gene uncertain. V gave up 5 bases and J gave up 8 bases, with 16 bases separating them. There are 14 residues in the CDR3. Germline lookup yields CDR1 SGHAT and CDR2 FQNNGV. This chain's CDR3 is CASSRARAPDEQFF. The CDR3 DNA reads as TGTGCCAGCAGCCGGGCGCGAGCCCCGGATGAGCAGTTCTTC.

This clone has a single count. CDR3 bases: TGTGCCAGCAGTTTATCCGCGGGGTACGAGCAGTACTTC. Translated: CASSLSAGYEQYF. The genes are TRBV27 and TRBJ2-7; D is possibly TRBD2 (6 bases). Trimming took 0 bases from V and 4 from J, leaving 7 bases between them. CDR1 and CDR2 (germline): MNHEY, SMNVEV (reference sequence). The CDR3 length is 13 residues.

The CDR3 bases are TGCGCCAGCAGGTCCACGTTTTCGGATACGCAGTATTTT. Encoded protein: CASRSTFSDTQYF. The chain joins TRBV5-1 to TRBJ2-3; no definite D call. This CDR3 is 13 amino acids long. CDR1 and CDR2 from the germline V gene are SGHRS and YFSETQ. V was cut by 5 bases and J by 6 bases, with 13 bases left in between.